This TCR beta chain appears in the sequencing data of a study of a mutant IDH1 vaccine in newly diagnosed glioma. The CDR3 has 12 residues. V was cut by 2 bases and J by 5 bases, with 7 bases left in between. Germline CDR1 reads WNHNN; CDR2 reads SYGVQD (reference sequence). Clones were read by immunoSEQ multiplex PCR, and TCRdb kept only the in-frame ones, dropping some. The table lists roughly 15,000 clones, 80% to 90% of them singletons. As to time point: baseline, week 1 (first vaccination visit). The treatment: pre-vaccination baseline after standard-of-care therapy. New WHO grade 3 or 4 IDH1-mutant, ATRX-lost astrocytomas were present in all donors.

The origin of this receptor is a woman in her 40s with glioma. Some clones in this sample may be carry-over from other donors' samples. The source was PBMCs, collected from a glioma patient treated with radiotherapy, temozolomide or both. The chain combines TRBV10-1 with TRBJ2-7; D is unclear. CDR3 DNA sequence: TGCGCCAGCAGTGAGAGTCCTCACGAGCAGTACTTC. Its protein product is CASSESPHEQYF.